Detailed here is one TCR beta chain. The data stem from a study of blood T cell repertoires in COVID-19. Study-wide context: In each case, the material was cDNA or gDNA derived from T cells, B-cell-depleted T cells, or PBMCs.

How the authors handled the data: Estimation of nucleated cell counts was performed using reference gene primer amplification. Some clones are missing from TCRdb's copy, which holds only in-frame ones; the method was immunoSEQ multiplex PCR. V, J and clone size reflect that table, while D and trimming were determined from the DNA. The sample lists about 430,000 clones, roughly 90% occurring once. V shed 4 bases and J shed 7 bases, with 17 bases lying between them. This CDR3 has 13 residues. The V gene's germline CDR1 is SQVTM and CDR2 ANQGSEA. Seattle patients were enrolled while actively infected and followed longitudinally.

The sequencing sample was made of peripheral blood. This clonotype originated in a man aged 18-30 years with COVID-19, enrolled during active disease. V gene TRBV29-1 combines with J gene TRBJ2-7; no firm D call. In DNA form, the CDR3 reads TGCAGCGTTGGCCCCAGGCGTTCTTGGGAGCAGTACTTC. This translates into CSVGPRRSWEQYF.